This passage covers 10 T cell receptor beta chains from one sample sequenced in a study of CD8+ T cells in alopecia areata (dated by TCRdb to 2016 to 2019). Receptors were amplified or captured by the immunoSEQ multiplex PCR assay. To provide template for TCR sequencing, every sample had RNA extracted and reverse transcribed into cDNA. TCRdb holds this immuneACCESS table with in-frame rearrangements only. Some clones are missing; in checked studies, unresolved V genes explain under half, and the rest has no known cause. This sample holds 98,000 or so clones; 50% to 70% were observed only once. 23% of the sample lies in the top ten. The sequencing input was NKG2D-low CD8+ T cells sorted from blood. The cell subset or site label on this specimen signifies: sorted CD8+ NKG2D-low blood T cells. The receptors here all came from a human donor with alopecia areata.

This chain links TRBV6-5 with TRBJ2-1, with TRBD2 matching over 7 bases. The CDR3 is 15 residues long. Trimming removed 7 bases from V and 4 bases from J; junction bases left unmatched: 10. Germline assignment: CDR1 MNHEY and CDR2 SVGAGI. Written as DNA, the CDR3 is TGTGCCAGCACCAACGGGGGGTCCCCGTACAATGAGCAGTTCTTC. It yields the protein CASTNGGSPYNEQFF.

The CDR3 coding sequence is TGTGCCAGCAGTTCGGACAGGGTGAGAGAGCAGTACTTC. Protein product: CASSSDRVREQYF. The gene calls are TRBV27 and TRBJ2-7; TRBD1 agrees at 8 bases. The junction had 6 bases not matched to a gene; V was cut back by 4 bases and J by 7 bases. In germline, CDR1 is MNHEY, CDR2 SMNVEV (reference sequence). CDR3 size: 13 residues.

The table lists this clone with a few counts. The V call is TRBV27, the J call TRBJ2-5, with 7 nucleotides matching TRBD2. The V gene's germline CDR1 is MNHEY and CDR2 SMNVEV (reference sequence). This CDR3 has 13 residues. Germline trimming cut 5 bases from V and 5 bases from J; bases unmatched to any gene: 5. This CDR3 reads CASSITSVETQYF. The CDR3 DNA follows: TGTGCCAGCAGTATCACTAGCGTGGAGACCCAGTACTTC.

About this clone: The sample holds other DNA sequences that translate to the same CDR3. This rearrangement joins TRBV27 to TRBJ2-1; D gene unclear. The V gene's germline CDR1 is MNHEY and CDR2 SMNVEV (reference sequence). V was pared by 6 bases and J by 6 bases, with 9 bases between. The CDR3 spans 12 residues. In nucleotides, the CDR3 is TGTGCCAGCAGCCCTATTAGCAATGAGCAGTTCTTC. Translated, it gives CASSPISNEQFF.

The chain uses TRBV29-1 and TRBJ1-1, with a weak D call TRBD1 (6 bases). Germline V lookup: CDR1 SQVTM, CDR2 ANQGSEA. V shed 7 bases and J shed 4 bases, with 16 bases lying between them. CDR3 size: 13 residues. The CDR3 loop is CSAIQGWGTEAFF. Written as DNA, the CDR3 is TGCAGCGCGATACAGGGTTGGGGCACTGAAGCTTTCTTT. Full variable domain (outside the CDR3, taken from reference TRBV29-1 and TRBJ1-1): SAVISQKPSRDICQRGTSLTIQCQVDSQVTMMFWYRQQPGQSLTLIATANQGSEATYESGFVIDKFPISRPNLTFSTLTVSNMSPEDSSIYLCSAIQGWGTEAFFGQGTRLTVV.

A note on this clone: A much larger clone sits a single nucleotide away, making a read error possible. The chain links TRBV7-8 to TRBJ2-1, with D unresolved. The CDR3 is 15 residues long. Trimming took off 1 base at V and 0 bases at J, with 7 bases between the two ends. Germline V gene sequence: CDR1 SGHVS, CDR2 FQNEAQ. The CDR3 region has the DNA TGTGCCAGCAGCTTAGGGCCCAGCTCCTACAATGAGCAGTTCTTC. Its protein is CASSLGPSSYNEQFF. Using reference TRBV7-8 and TRBJ2-1 for the parts outside the CDR3, the full variable domain is GAGVSQSPRYKVAKRGQDVALRCDPISGHVSLFWYQQALGQGPEFLTYFQNEAQLDKSGLPSDRFFAERPEGSVSTLKIQRTQQEDSAVYLCASSLGPSSYNEQFFGPGTRLTVL.

The CDR3 sequence: CASSGSGYEQYF. The DNA for the CDR3 is TGTGCCAGCAGCGGGAGTGGCTACGAGCAGTACTTC. The chain couples TRBV2 to TRBJ2-7, with D maybe TRBD2 (6 bases). The CDR3 length is 12 residues. The germline V and J ends were trimmed by 6 bases and 3 bases, with 9 bases remaining between them. Germline CDR1 and CDR2: SNHLY and FYNNEI.

The V and J genes are TRBV4-1 and TRBJ1-1; D gene unclear. CDR3 length: 14 amino acids. Germline values: CDR1 MGHRA, CDR2 YSYEKL. V shed 2 bases and J shed 5 bases, with 12 bases lying between them. The CDR3 nucleotides read TGCGCCAGCAGCCAATCTTTGGGGAGAACTGAAGCTTTCTTT. Amino acids: CASSQSLGRTEAFF.

The rearrangement uses TRBV29-1 and TRBJ1-2; unclear D gene. Deletions cut 0 bases from V and 4 bases from J, with 18 bases between. CDR1 is SQVTM and CDR2 is ANQGSEA in the germline V gene. This CDR3 has 16 amino acids. The CDR3 spells CSVEDQAVAPFYGYTF. As DNA, the CDR3 is TGCAGCGTTGAAGATCAGGCAGTTGCCCCCTTCTATGGCTACACCTTC.

This clone was recorded a few times. The chain joins TRBV28 to TRBJ1-2, with D hard to call. V gave up 3 bases and J gave up 4 bases, with 9 bases separating them. Germline V gives CDR1 MDHEN, CDR2 SYDVKM. There are 13 residues in the CDR3. CDR3 in amino acids: CASSFRVSYGYTF. CDR3 DNA sequence: TGTGCCAGCAGTTTTAGGGTTAGCTATGGCTACACCTTC.